The rows below give T cell receptor beta chains drawn from one sample of a study of blood T cells in healthy people across ages. TCRdb re-called the 5' RACE reads with MiXCR, one entry per CDR3 protein. The repertoire includes hundreds of thousands of distinct CDR3 sequences, around a fifth of them detected once, and roughly 3.9% sits in the top ten. Source material: blood. The receptors shown here come from a man between 65 and 79 years old in good health. CDR3s include the opening cysteine and the closing phenylalanine or tryptophan. Fields, in order: D gene, V gene, J gene, clone size, CDR3 protein, CDR3 DNA. D genes are given only for firm matches. Clone size is not always given. Where it is, it says once, few, many or a class for expanded clones.

d_call: TRBD2; v_call: TRBV3-1; j_call: TRBJ2-5; clone_size: few; cdr3_aa: CASGGLAGQETQYF; cdr3_nt: TGTGCCAGCGGGGGACTAGCGGGACAAGAGACCCAGTACTTC
d_call: NA; v_call: TRBV5-4; j_call: TRBJ2-2; clone_size: few; cdr3_aa: CASSLETSPSGELFF; cdr3_nt: TGTGCCAGCAGCTTGGAGACTAGTCCGTCCGGGGAGCTGTTTTTT
d_call: TRBD1; v_call: TRBV2; j_call: TRBJ2-2; clone_size: NA; cdr3_aa: CADRQGANGELFF; cdr3_nt: TGTGCCGACAGACAGGGGGCAAACGGGGAGCTGTTTTTT
d_call: TRBD2; v_call: TRBV6-2/TRBV6-3; j_call: TRBJ2-7; clone_size: few; cdr3_aa: CASSYGVAGDFHEQYF; cdr3_nt: TGTGCCAGCAGTTACGGGGTAGCGGGAGACTTCCACGAGCAGTACTTC
d_call: NA; v_call: TRBV5-6; j_call: TRBJ2-7; clone_size: NA; cdr3_aa: CASSFNLGPYEQYF; cdr3_nt: TGTGCCAGCAGCTTTAATCTGGGACCCTACGAGCAGTACTTC
d_call: NA; v_call: TRBV7-8; j_call: TRBJ2-2; clone_size: NA; cdr3_aa: CASSSLPLGELFF; cdr3_nt: TGTGCCAGCAGCTCACTCCCTTTGGGGGAGCTGTTTTTT
d_call: NA; v_call: TRBV9; j_call: TRBJ2-1; clone_size: NA; cdr3_aa: CASSVEVTNEQFF; cdr3_nt: TGTGCCAGCAGCGTAGAAGTAACTAATGAGCAGTTCTTC
d_call: NA; v_call: TRBV11-2; j_call: TRBJ2-7; clone_size: few; cdr3_aa: CASSLPGPSEQYF; cdr3_nt: TGTGCCAGCAGCTTACCAGGGCCGTCCGAGCAGTACTTC
d_call: NA; v_call: TRBV25-1; j_call: TRBJ2-6; clone_size: few; cdr3_aa: CASSVLSGANVLTF; cdr3_nt: TGTGCCAGCAGTGTTCTGTCTGGGGCCAACGTCCTGACTTTC
d_call: TRBD1; v_call: TRBV10-3; j_call: TRBJ2-7; clone_size: NA; cdr3_aa: CAMATGTYEQYF; cdr3_nt: TGTGCCATGGCGACAGGGACCTACGAGCAGTACTTC
d_call: TRBD1; v_call: TRBV6-1; j_call: TRBJ1-2; clone_size: many; cdr3_aa: CASSPTYRGAVGYTF; cdr3_nt: TGTGCCAGCAGCCCAACCTACAGGGGTGCGGTTGGCTACACCTTC
d_call: TRBD2; v_call: TRBV20-1; j_call: TRBJ2-7; clone_size: NA; cdr3_aa: CSARGLAGGFAYEQYF; cdr3_nt: TGCAGTGCGAGGGGACTAGCGGGAGGGTTCGCCTACGAGCAGTACTTC
d_call: NA; v_call: TRBV5-1; j_call: TRBJ2-7; clone_size: NA; cdr3_aa: CASSPTPTRSYEQYF; cdr3_nt: TGCGCCAGCAGCCCGACCCCTACACGCTCCTACGAGCAGTACTTC
d_call: TRBD1; v_call: TRBV5-1; j_call: TRBJ1-2; clone_size: NA; cdr3_aa: CASSLSRQGRDGYTF; cdr3_nt: TGCGCCAGCAGTTTGTCCCGACAGGGACGGGATGGCTACACCTTC
d_call: NA; v_call: TRBV20-1; j_call: TRBJ2-5; clone_size: NA; cdr3_aa: CSGGGYVQETQYF; cdr3_nt: TGCAGTGGGGGCGGGTACGTCCAAGAGACCCAGTACTTC
d_call: NA; v_call: TRBV6-5; j_call: TRBJ2-5; clone_size: NA; cdr3_aa: CASRTHGAQETQYF; cdr3_nt: TGTGCCAGCAGAACCCATGGGGCTCAAGAGACCCAGTACTTC
d_call: TRBD2; v_call: TRBV12-3/TRBV12-4; j_call: TRBJ2-3; clone_size: NA; cdr3_aa: CASSWGLAGADTQYF; cdr3_nt: TGTGCCAGCAGTTGGGGACTAGCGGGAGCAGATACGCAGTATTTT
d_call: TRBD2; v_call: TRBV6-2/TRBV6-3; j_call: TRBJ2-3; clone_size: many; cdr3_aa: CASSRLAGADTQYF; cdr3_nt: TGTGCCAGCAGCCGGCTAGCGGGAGCAGATACGCAGTATTTT
d_call: NA; v_call: TRBV3-1; j_call: TRBJ1-5; clone_size: few; cdr3_aa: CASSQGVAGQPQHF; cdr3_nt: TGTGCCAGCAGCCAAGGAGTGGCCGGTCAGCCCCAGCATTTT
d_call: NA; v_call: TRBV6-5; j_call: TRBJ2-7; clone_size: few; cdr3_aa: CASSYADNYEQYF; cdr3_nt: TGTGCCAGCAGTTACGCTGACAACTACGAGCAGTACTTC
d_call: TRBD2; v_call: TRBV20-1; j_call: TRBJ2-7; clone_size: few; cdr3_aa: CSARELAGSSLYEQYF; cdr3_nt: TGCAGTGCTAGAGAACTAGCGGGGAGCTCCCTCTACGAGCAGTACTTC
d_call: NA; v_call: TRBV6-1; j_call: TRBJ2-7; clone_size: few; cdr3_aa: CASSITDNLEQYF; cdr3_nt: TGTGCCAGCAGTATCACCGACAACCTCGAGCAGTACTTC
d_call: NA; v_call: TRBV19; j_call: TRBJ1-3; clone_size: NA; cdr3_aa: CASSIDPVGSGNTIYF; cdr3_nt: TGTGCCAGTAGTATCGACCCGGTAGGCTCTGGAAACACCATATATTTT
d_call: TRBD1; v_call: TRBV28; j_call: TRBJ2-5; clone_size: few; cdr3_aa: CASSLQGASEQYF; cdr3_nt: TGTGCCAGCAGCCTACAGGGGGCGAGTGAGCAGTACTTC
d_call: NA; v_call: TRBV7-6; j_call: TRBJ2-2; clone_size: few; cdr3_aa: CASRGSRNTGELFF; cdr3_nt: TGTGCCAGCAGGGGCTCTAGGAACACCGGGGAGCTGTTTTTT
d_call: TRBD2; v_call: TRBV5-1; j_call: TRBJ2-1; clone_size: NA; cdr3_aa: CASSSVAGGRNEQFF; cdr3_nt: TGCGCCAGCAGCTCAGTAGCGGGGGGGCGCAATGAGCAGTTCTTC
d_call: TRBD1; v_call: TRBV20-1; j_call: TRBJ1-3; clone_size: few; cdr3_aa: CSAVDRGEGNTIYF; cdr3_nt: TGCAGTGCTGTCGACAGGGGGGAAGGAAACACCATATATTTT
d_call: NA; v_call: TRBV4-1; j_call: TRBJ1-4; clone_size: few; cdr3_aa: CASSQERGSFENEKLFF; cdr3_nt: TGCGCCAGCAGCCAAGAGCGCGGCTCCTTCGAGAATGAAAAACTGTTTTTT
d_call: NA; v_call: TRBV4-3; j_call: TRBJ1-2; clone_size: many; cdr3_aa: CASSLGHQANYGYTF; cdr3_nt: TGCGCCAGCAGCCTGGGACACCAAGCTAACTATGGCTACACCTTC
d_call: NA; v_call: TRBV28; j_call: TRBJ2-5; clone_size: few; cdr3_aa: CASGQQGKTQYF; cdr3_nt: TGTGCCAGCGGTCAACAGGGAAAGACCCAGTACTTC
d_call: NA; v_call: TRBV27; j_call: TRBJ2-5; clone_size: NA; cdr3_aa: CASRAEGGPAVTQYF; cdr3_nt: TGTGCCAGCAGAGCCGAGGGAGGCCCAGCCGTCACCCAGTACTTC